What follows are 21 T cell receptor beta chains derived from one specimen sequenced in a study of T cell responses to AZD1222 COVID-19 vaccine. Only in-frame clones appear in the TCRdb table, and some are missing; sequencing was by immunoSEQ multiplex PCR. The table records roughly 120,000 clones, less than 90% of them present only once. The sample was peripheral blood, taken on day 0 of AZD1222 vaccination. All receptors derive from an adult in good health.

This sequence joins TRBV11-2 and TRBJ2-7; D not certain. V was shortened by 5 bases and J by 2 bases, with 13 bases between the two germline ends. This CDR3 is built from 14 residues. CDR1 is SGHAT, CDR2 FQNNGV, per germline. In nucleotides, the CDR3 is TGTGCCAGCAGCCGCTTGGGCGAAACCTACGAGCAGTACTTC. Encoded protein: CASSRLGETYEQYF. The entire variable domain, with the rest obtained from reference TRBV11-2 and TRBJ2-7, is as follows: EAGVAQSPRYKIIEKRQSVAFWCNPISGHATLYWYQQILGQGPKLLIQFQNNGVVDDSQLPKDRFSAERLKGVDSTLKIQPAKLEDSAVYLCASSRLGETYEQYFGPGTRLTVT.

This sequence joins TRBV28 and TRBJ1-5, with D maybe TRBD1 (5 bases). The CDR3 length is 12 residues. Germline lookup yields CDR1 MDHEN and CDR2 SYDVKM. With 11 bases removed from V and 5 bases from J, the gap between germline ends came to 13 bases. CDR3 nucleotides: TGTGCCGGGGCTGAAGGGCATCAGCCCCAGCATTTT. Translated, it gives CAGAEGHQPQHF.

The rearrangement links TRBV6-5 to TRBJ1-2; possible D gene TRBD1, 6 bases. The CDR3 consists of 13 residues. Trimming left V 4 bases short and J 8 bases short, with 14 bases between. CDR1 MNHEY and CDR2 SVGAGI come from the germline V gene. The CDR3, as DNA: TGTGCCAGCAGTTTCGGGGGGCGCCGGGGCTACACCTTC. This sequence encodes CASSFGGRRGYTF.

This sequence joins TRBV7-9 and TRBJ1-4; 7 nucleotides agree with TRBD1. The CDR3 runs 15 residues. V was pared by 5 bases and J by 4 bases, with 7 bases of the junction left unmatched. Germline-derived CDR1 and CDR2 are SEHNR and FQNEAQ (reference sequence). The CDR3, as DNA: TGTGCCAGCAGCCCACGACAGGGCAATAATGAAAAACTGTTTTTT. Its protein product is CASSPRQGNNEKLFF.

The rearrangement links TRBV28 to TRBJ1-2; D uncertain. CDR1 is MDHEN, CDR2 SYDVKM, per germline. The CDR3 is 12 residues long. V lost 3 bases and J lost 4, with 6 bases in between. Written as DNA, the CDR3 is TGTGCCAGCAGTTTTGGTGCCTATGGCTACACCTTC. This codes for CASSFGAYGYTF.

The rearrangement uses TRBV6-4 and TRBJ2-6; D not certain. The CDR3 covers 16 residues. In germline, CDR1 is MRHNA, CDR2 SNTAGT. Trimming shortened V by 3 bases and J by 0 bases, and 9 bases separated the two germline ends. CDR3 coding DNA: TGTGCCAGCAGTGAGACGGATAGCTCTGGGGCCAACGTCCTGACTTTC. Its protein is CASSETDSSGANVLTF.

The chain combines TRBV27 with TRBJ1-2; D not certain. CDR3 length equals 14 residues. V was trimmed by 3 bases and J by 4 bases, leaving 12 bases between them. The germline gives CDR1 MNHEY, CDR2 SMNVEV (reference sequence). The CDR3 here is CASSFRVEAYGYTF. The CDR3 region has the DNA TGTGCCAGCAGTTTCCGGGTCGAGGCCTATGGCTACACCTTC.

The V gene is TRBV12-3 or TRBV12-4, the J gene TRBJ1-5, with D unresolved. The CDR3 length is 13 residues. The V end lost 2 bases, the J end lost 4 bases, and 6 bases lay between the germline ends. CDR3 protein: CASSLPGNQPQHF. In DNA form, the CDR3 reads TGTGCCAGCAGTTTACCGGGGAATCAGCCCCAGCATTTT.

The CDR3 reads CASSAQGATNEKLFF. The CDR3 DNA sequence: TGTGCCAGCAGTGCCCAGGGTGCAACTAATGAAAAACTGTTTTTT. This rearrangement joins TRBV6-2 or TRBV6-3 to TRBJ1-4, with D perhaps matching TRBD1 (5 bases). Trimming shortened V by 5 bases and J by 0 bases, and 10 bases separated the two germline ends. From germline, CDR1 is MNHEY and CDR2 SVGEGT. CDR3 length: 15 residues.

CDR3 bases: TGTGCCAGCAGTTTTGGCCTCGAGAGTAATTCACCCCTCCACTTT. This gives the protein CASSFGLESNSPLHF. This chain links TRBV28 with TRBJ1-6; D gene unclear. The CDR3 extends over 15 amino acids. The germline V gene encodes CDR1 MDHEN and CDR2 SYDVKM. The V and J ends lost 3 bases and 6 bases respectively, with 12 bases between them.

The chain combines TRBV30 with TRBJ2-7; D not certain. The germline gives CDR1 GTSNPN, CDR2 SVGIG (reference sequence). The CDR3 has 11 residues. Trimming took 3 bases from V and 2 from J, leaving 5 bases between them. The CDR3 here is CAWSAPYEQYF. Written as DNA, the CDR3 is TGTGCCTGGAGCGCACCCTACGAGCAGTACTTC.

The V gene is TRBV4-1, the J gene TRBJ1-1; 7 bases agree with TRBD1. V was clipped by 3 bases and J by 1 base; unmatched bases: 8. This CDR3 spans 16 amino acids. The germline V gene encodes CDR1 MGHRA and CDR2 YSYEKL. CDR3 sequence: CASSQATGAPNTEAFF. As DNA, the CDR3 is TGCGCCAGCAGCCAGGCCACAGGGGCGCCGAACACTGAAGCTTTCTTT.

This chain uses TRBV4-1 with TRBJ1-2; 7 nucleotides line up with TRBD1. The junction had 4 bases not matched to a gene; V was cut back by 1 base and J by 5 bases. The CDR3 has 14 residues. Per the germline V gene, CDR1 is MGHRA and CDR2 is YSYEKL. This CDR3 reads CASSQGGTDYGYTF. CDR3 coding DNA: TGCGCCAGCAGCCAAGGTGGGACAGATTATGGCTACACCTTC.

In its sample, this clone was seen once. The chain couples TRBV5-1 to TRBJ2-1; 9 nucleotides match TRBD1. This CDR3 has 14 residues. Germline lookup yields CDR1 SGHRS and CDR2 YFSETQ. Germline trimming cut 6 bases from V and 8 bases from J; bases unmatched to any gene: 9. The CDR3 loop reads CASTLDRGGDEQFF. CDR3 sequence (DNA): TGCGCCAGCACTCTGGACAGGGGAGGGGATGAGCAGTTCTTC.

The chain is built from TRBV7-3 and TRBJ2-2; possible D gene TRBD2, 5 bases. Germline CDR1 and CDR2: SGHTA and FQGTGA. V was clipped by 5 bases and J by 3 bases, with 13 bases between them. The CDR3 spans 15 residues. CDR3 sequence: CASSRHDGDTGELFF. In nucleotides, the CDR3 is TGTGCCAGCAGCAGGCATGACGGGGACACCGGGGAGCTGTTTTTT.

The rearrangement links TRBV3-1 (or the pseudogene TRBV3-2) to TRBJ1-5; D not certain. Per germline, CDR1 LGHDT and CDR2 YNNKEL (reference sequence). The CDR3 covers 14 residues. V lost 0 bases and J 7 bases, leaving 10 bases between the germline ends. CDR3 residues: CASSQDMGYQPQHF. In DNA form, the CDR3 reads TGTGCCAGCAGCCAAGATATGGGGTACCAGCCCCAGCATTTT.

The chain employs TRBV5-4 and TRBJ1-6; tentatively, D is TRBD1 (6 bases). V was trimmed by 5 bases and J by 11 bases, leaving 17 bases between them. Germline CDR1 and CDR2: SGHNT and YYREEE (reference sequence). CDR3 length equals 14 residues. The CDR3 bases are TGTGCCAGCAGAAAAACAGGGTCAGGGGCACCCCTCCACTTT. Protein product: CASRKTGSGAPLHF.

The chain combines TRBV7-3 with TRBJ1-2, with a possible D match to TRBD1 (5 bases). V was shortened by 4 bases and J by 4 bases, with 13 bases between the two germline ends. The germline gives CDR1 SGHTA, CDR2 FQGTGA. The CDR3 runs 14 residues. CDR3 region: CASSSNAGGYGYTF. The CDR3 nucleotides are TGTGCCAGCAGCTCGAATGCCGGGGGCTATGGCTACACCTTC. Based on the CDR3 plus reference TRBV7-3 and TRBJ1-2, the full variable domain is GAGVSQTPSNKVTEKGKYVELRCDPISGHTALYWYRQSLGQGPEFLIYFQGTGAADDSGLPNDRFFAVRPEGSVSTLKIQRTERGDSAVYLCASSSNAGGYGYTFGSGTRLTVV.

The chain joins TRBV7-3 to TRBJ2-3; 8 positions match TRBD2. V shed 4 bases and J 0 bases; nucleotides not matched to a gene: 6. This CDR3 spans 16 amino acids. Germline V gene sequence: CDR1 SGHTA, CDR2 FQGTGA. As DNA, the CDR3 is TGTGCCAGCAGCTCCTCGCGGGGGGCAAGCACAGATACGCAGTATTTT. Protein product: CASSSSRGASTDTQYF.

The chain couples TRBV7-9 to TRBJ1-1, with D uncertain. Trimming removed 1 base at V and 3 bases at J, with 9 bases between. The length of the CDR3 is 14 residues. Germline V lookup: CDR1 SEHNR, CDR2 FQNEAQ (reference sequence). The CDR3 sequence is CASSLGPRDTEAFF. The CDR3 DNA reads TGTGCCAGCAGCTTAGGACCCCGGGACACTGAAGCTTTCTTT. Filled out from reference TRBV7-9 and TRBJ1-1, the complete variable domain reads DTGVSQNPRHKITKRGQNVTFRCDPISEHNRLYWYRQTLGQGPEFLTYFQNEAQLEKSRLLSDRFSAERPKGSFSTLEIQRTEQGDSAMYLCASSLGPRDTEAFFGQGTRLTVV.

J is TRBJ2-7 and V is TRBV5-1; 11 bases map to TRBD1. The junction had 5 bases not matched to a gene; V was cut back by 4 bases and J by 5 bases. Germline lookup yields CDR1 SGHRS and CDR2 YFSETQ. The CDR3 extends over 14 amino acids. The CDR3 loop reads CASSAGQGVNEQYF. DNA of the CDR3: TGCGCCAGCAGCGCGGGACAGGGGGTCAACGAGCAGTACTTC.